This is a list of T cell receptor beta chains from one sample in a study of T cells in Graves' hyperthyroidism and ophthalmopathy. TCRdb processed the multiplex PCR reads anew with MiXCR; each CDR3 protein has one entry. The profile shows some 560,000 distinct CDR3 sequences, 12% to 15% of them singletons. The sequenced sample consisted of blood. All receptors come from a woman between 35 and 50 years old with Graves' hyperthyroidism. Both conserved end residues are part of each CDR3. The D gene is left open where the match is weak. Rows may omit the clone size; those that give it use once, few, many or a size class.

CDR3: CATQGLRDTEAFF
DNA: TGTGCCACCCAGGGTTTGAGGGACACTGAAGCTTTCTTT
size: few
V: TRBV6-1
D: .
J: TRBJ1-1

CDR3: CASSIFTGASGANVLTF
DNA: TGTGCCAGTAGTATTTTCACAGGGGCATCTGGGGCCAACGTCCTGACTTTC
size: .
V: TRBV19
D: TRBD1
J: TRBJ2-6

CDR3: CASSFQLDNNNEQFF
DNA: TGCGCCAGCAGCTTCCAGTTAGACAACAACAATGAGCAGTTCTTC
size: many
V: TRBV5-1
D: .
J: TRBJ2-1

CDR3: CASSLERGVSDTEAFF
DNA: TGTGCCAGCAGTCTAGAGAGGGGCGTATCGGACACTGAAGCTTTCTTT
size: many
V: TRBV28
D: .
J: TRBJ1-1

CDR3: CASSQDWTSGVRETQYF
DNA: TGTGCCAGCAGCCAAGACTGGACTAGCGGGGTTCGGGAGACCCAGTACTTC
size: .
V: TRBV2
D: TRBD2
J: TRBJ2-5

CDR3: CASSSPGTTNTGELFF
DNA: TGTGCCAGCAGTTCTCCCGGGACTACGAACACCGGGGAGCTGTTTTTT
size: few
V: TRBV28
D: TRBD2
J: TRBJ2-2

CDR3: CASTQGGSYQETQYF
DNA: TGTGCCAGCACCCAAGGGGGCTCGTACCAAGAGACCCAGTACTTC
size: many
V: TRBV2
D: TRBD1
J: TRBJ2-5

CDR3: CASSYSSQGDEQYF
DNA: TGTGCCAGCAGTTACTCGTCGCAGGGGGACGAGCAGTACTTC
size: many
V: TRBV6-5
D: TRBD1
J: TRBJ2-7

CDR3: CASRSRGGDNSPLHF
DNA: TGTGCCAGCAGGTCGCGAGGTGGGGATAATTCACCCCTCCACTTT
size: many
V: TRBV2
D: .
J: TRBJ1-6

CDR3: CAWSGLATDTQYF
DNA: TGTGCCTGGAGTGGGCTAGCGACAGATACGCAGTATTTT
size: few
V: TRBV30
D: .
J: TRBJ2-3

CDR3: CASGLVGRGSGQPQHF
DNA: TGTGCTAGTGGTTTGGTAGGCAGGGGAAGTGGTCAGCCCCAGCATTTT
size: .
V: TRBV12-5
D: .
J: TRBJ1-5

CDR3: CASSPNGLDNTGELFF
DNA: TGTGCCAGCTCACCGAACGGACTAGATAATACCGGGGAGCTGTTTTTT
size: .
V: TRBV18
D: TRBD2
J: TRBJ2-2

CDR3: CASEGGEGYGYTF
DNA: TGTGCCAGCGAGGGGGGCGAAGGATATGGCTACACCTTC
size: many
V: TRBV2
D: .
J: TRBJ1-2

CDR3: CASSERQGVPLGTEAFF
DNA: TGTGCCAGCAGTGAGCGACAGGGTGTACCCTTGGGCACTGAAGCTTTCTTT
size: many
V: TRBV2
D: TRBD1
J: TRBJ1-1

CDR3: CASSLSPRGTTYGYTF
DNA: TGTGCCAGCAGCCTTTCCCCCCGGGGGACGACCTATGGCTACACCTTC
size: many
V: TRBV11-2
D: .
J: TRBJ1-2

CDR3: CASSFLDNAEETQYF
DNA: TGTGCCAGCAGTTTCCTCGACAACGCAGAAGAGACCCAGTACTTC
size: .
V: TRBV28
D: .
J: TRBJ2-5

CDR3: CASSFTGVEYEQYF
DNA: TGTGCCAGCAGCTTCACGGGAGTGGAGTACGAGCAGTACTTC
size: many
V: TRBV11-2
D: .
J: TRBJ2-7

CDR3: CASKGTGANVLTF
DNA: TGTGCCAGCAAAGGCACTGGGGCCAACGTCCTGACTTTC
size: .
V: TRBV2
D: .
J: TRBJ2-6

CDR3: CASSASGSADEQYF
DNA: TGTGCCAGCAGCGCGTCAGGTTCGGCAGACGAGCAGTACTTC
size: many
V: TRBV11-3
D: .
J: TRBJ2-7

CDR3: CASSMGTSGISYEQYF
DNA: TGTGCCAGCAGCATGGGGACTAGCGGGATTTCCTACGAGCAGTACTTC
size: .
V: TRBV7-2
D: TRBD2
J: TRBJ2-7